This T cell receptor beta chain was sequenced during a study of Ad26.COV2.S vaccination and SARS-CoV-2 variants. Study context: Each vaccinee took Ad26.COV2.S intramuscularly, once or twice 56 days apart.

The CDR3 has 12 amino acids. Per germline, CDR1 MNHNY and CDR2 SVGAGI (reference sequence). Trimming shortened V by 9 bases and J by 8 bases, and 13 bases separated the two germline ends. Treatment given: around 19 received Ad26.COV2.S at low or high dose, single or two shots; about five received placebo; per-sample allocation not given. Specimens were obtained on day 63 following the first vaccine or placebo injection. Profiling relied on immunoSEQ multiplex PCR, and the TCRdb table lists in-frame clones only, not all of them. The sample has under 500,000 clones; about 90% are singletons. This receptor was taken from a person between 18 and 65 years old who received the Ad26.COV2.S COVID-19 vaccine or a placebo. This chain connects TRBV6-6 to TRBJ1-4, with D possibly TRBD1 on 5 matching bases. This specimen consisted of peripheral blood, obtained in a trial of Ad26.COV2.S vaccine versus placebo. For the CDR3, the DNA is TGTGCCAGTTATTACTGGGGGGAAAAACTGTTTTTT. As protein: CASYYWGEKLFF.